Listed below are T cell receptor beta chains from one sample, sequenced in a study of cytomegalovirus exposure and HLA in healthy donors. Some clones are missing from TCRdb's copy, which holds only in-frame ones; the method was immunoSEQ multiplex PCR. The sample has over 110,000 clones; approximately 78% are singletons. The sample comprised PBMCs. The receptors stem from a woman between 18 and 29 years old in good health and CMV-seropositive. The CDR3 runs from the conserved cysteine through the conserved F or W. The D gene is left open where the match is weak. A clone size is listed for some rows: how often the clone was seen (once, few, many), or a class if it is expanded.

V	J	size	D	length	DNA	CDR3
TRBV5-1	TRBJ1-1	NA	NA	14	TGCGCCAGCAGCTTGGTCGGGGGGAACACTGAAGCTTTCTTT	CASSLVGGNTEAFF
TRBV6-1	TRBJ2-7	once	NA	15	TGTGCCAGCACCTCCGAAGGGGGATGGGGGCTCGAGCAGTACTTC	CASTSEGGWGLEQYF
TRBV28	TRBJ2-1	NA	NA	14	TGTGCCAGCAGTTTCCGGGGGTTCTACAATGAGCAGTTCTTC	CASSFRGFYNEQFF
TRBV6-5	TRBJ2-5	NA	NA	14	TGTGCCAGCAGTTACTCGTCTGGGAGGGAGACCCAGTACTTC	CASSYSSGRETQYF
TRBV18	TRBJ2-1	NA	TRBD1	17	TGTGCCAGCTCACCCTCTCTCCGGGACAGGGGGTCAAATGAGCAGTTCTTC	CASSPSLRDRGSNEQFF
TRBV7-6	TRBJ2-3	NA	TRBD1	16	TGTGCCAGCAGCCCTCGACAGGGCGTAGACACAGATACGCAGTATTTT	CASSPRQGVDTDTQYF
TRBV7-2	TRBJ2-1	NA	TRBD2	15	TGTGCCAGCAGCTTGGCTAGCGGGGGGGCAAGTGAGCAGTTCTTC	CASSLASGGASEQFF
TRBV9	TRBJ2-4	once	NA	15	TGTGCCAGCAGCCCCCCTGGGAGTGCCAAAAACATTCAGTACTTC	CASSPPGSAKNIQYF
TRBV27	TRBJ1-2	NA	NA	14	TGTGCCAGCAGTTTTAATCCACAGGCAAATGGCTACACCTTC	CASSFNPQANGYTF
TRBV7-9	TRBJ2-1	few	TRBD1	14	TGTGCCAGCAGCTCAACCGGACAGGGCAATGAGCAGTTCTTC	CASSSTGQGNEQFF
TRBV6-5	TRBJ1-2	NA	NA	13	TGTGCCAGCAGTTACTCAATCGTCGATGGCTACACCTTC	CASSYSIVDGYTF
TRBV2	TRBJ1-6	NA	NA	15	TGTGCCAGCAGAAGGGACAAAAGCTATAATTCACCCCTCCACTTT	CASRRDKSYNSPLHF
TRBV25-1	TRBJ2-1	NA	TRBD1	16	TGTGCCAGCAGTGAAGTCCCCGTAAAGGGGGCCAATGAGCAGTTCTTC	CASSEVPVKGANEQFF
TRBV6-1	TRBJ1-2	NA	NA	14	TGTGCCAGCAGTGAGCAGGGCGGGGGGAATGGCTACACCTTC	CASSEQGGGNGYTF
TRBV19	TRBJ2-3	once	NA	14	TGTGCCAGTAGTAGCGGGGACCCCTCCGATACGCAGTATTTT	CASSSGDPSDTQYF
TRBV7-2	TRBJ2-5	NA	TRBD2	16	TGTGCCAGCAGCTTAGGGGCGGGGGGGCGTCGCGAGACCCAGTACTTC	CASSLGAGGRRETQYF
TRBV6-5	TRBJ1-2	NA	NA	13	TGTGCCAGCAGTTACGCCATAGACTATGGCTACACCTTC	CASSYAIDYGYTF
TRBV6-1	TRBJ1-1	NA	NA	15	TGTGCCAGCAGTGAAGAGGGGTCGGGCGGCACTGAAGCTTTCTTT	CASSEEGSGGTEAFF
TRBV5-5	TRBJ2-1	NA	NA	13	TGTGCCAGCAGCTCCACAGGGTCCAATGAGCAGTTCTTC	CASSSTGSNEQFF
TRBV10-3	TRBJ1-6	NA	TRBD1	18	TGTGCCATCAGTGAGTGGCAACTAACCGGGACAGGGGATTCACCCCTCCACTTT	CAISEWQLTGTGDSPLHF
TRBV18	TRBJ1-5	few	NA	20	TGTGCCAGCTCACCAAACCCCTACGAGGACTCACGTCAGTGGGATAAGGCCCAGCATTTT	CASSPNPYEDSRQWDKAQHF
TRBV6-5	TRBJ2-3	NA	NA	15	TGTGCCAGCACCCCCGCGGGGAAACTAGCTGATACGCAGTATTTT	CASTPAGKLADTQYF
TRBV5-1	TRBJ2-2	NA	NA	11	TGCGCCAGCAGCCTCCCGGGGGAGCTGTTTTTT	CASSLPGELFF
TRBV6-1	TRBJ1-3	few	NA	16	TGTGCCAGCAGTGCATTAGACGGAGACTCTGGAAACACCATATATTTT	CASSALDGDSGNTIYF
TRBV28	TRBJ2-5	NA	NA	13	TGTGCCAGCAGCCCCCCTGGGGGGGAGACCCAGTACTTC	CASSPPGGETQYF
TRBV4-3	TRBJ1-3	NA	TRBD1	20	TGCGCCAGCAGCCAAGATCTGAGCATCACCGGGACAGAGTCTGGAAACACCATATATTTT	CASSQDLSITGTESGNTIYF
TRBV10-3	TRBJ2-3	NA	NA	16	TGTGCCATCAGTGAGAGCGACAGCCGAGGCACAGATACGCAGTATTTT	CAISESDSRGTDTQYF
TRBV30	TRBJ2-1	NA	NA	12	TGTGCCTGGAGTGTAGTTAGCCATGAGCAGTTCTTC	CAWSVVSHEQFF
TRBV25-1	TRBJ2-3	NA	NA	18	TGTGCCAGCACGAAATTGGGGGACACTACAGGGAACACAGATACGCAGTATTTT	CASTKLGDTTGNTDTQYF
TRBV28	TRBJ2-1	NA	NA	15	TGTGCCAGCAGCCGGAGGCCACCCTCCTACAATGAGCAGTTCTTC	CASSRRPPSYNEQFF
TRBV5-8	TRBJ1-1	NA	NA	13	TGTGCCAGCAGCTTGCATGTGAACACTGAAGCTTTCTTT	CASSLHVNTEAFF
TRBV2	TRBJ2-7	once	NA	12	TGTGCCAGCCGGGCTAGCACCTACGAGCAGTACTTC	CASRASTYEQYF
TRBV12-5	TRBJ1-5	NA	NA	14	TGTGCTAGTGGCGGAGGCCCTAGCAATCAGCCCCAGCATTTT	CASGGGPSNQPQHF
TRBV28	TRBJ1-1	NA	TRBD1	15	TGTGCCAGCAGTTTTCTCAGACAGGGGGTTACTGAAGCTTTCTTT	CASSFLRQGVTEAFF
TRBV18	TRBJ1-4	NA	TRBD1	13	TGTGCCAGCTCACCCCAGGGGGGTGAAAAACTGTTTTTT	CASSPQGGEKLFF
TRBV2	TRBJ1-5	NA	NA	17	TGTGCCAGCAGTGAAATCGTATTCTCACGGAGCAATCAGCCCCAGCATTTT	CASSEIVFSRSNQPQHF
TRBV4-2	TRBJ1-1	few	NA	16	TGTGCCAGCAGCCAAGCGCTAGGACAGCTGAACACTGAAGCTTTCTTT	CASSQALGQLNTEAFF
TRBV2	TRBJ1-2	NA	TRBD1	15	TGTGCCAGCAGTGGACAGGGGGCTCCCAACTATGGCTACACCTTC	CASSGQGAPNYGYTF
TRBV6-5	TRBJ2-2	few	NA	15	TGTGCCAGCAGAGACTCTACAGGGAACCACGGGGAGCTGTTTTTT	CASRDSTGNHGELFF
TRBV29-1	TRBJ1-4	many	NA	14	TGCAGCGTTGGAGATGCAGGGACTAATGAAAAACTGTTTTTT	CSVGDAGTNEKLFF
TRBV6-1	TRBJ1-6	NA	TRBD1	16	TGTGCCAGCAGTGTCCGTTTGGGACAGGGCCATTCACCCCTCCACTTT	CASSVRLGQGHSPLHF
TRBV5-6	TRBJ1-1	NA	NA	14	TGTGCCAGCAGCTTGGCGCGGGGAAACACTGAAGCTTTCTTT	CASSLARGNTEAFF
TRBV27	TRBJ1-4	NA	TRBD1	12	TGTGCCAGCAGTTCGACAGGGGAAAAACTGTTTTTT	CASSSTGEKLFF
TRBV2	TRBJ1-2	few	NA	16	TGTGCCAGCAGTGAACTAGGGGCAGGGTCGGTCTATGGCTACACCTTC	CASSELGAGSVYGYTF
TRBV19	TRBJ1-5	NA	TRBD1	15	TGTGCCAGTGAGCCGGGACAGGGAGGCAATCAGCCCCAGCATTTT	CASEPGQGGNQPQHF
TRBV2	TRBJ2-5	NA	NA	16	TGTGCCAGCAGTAGGGAGACAGGCCTAAACCAAGAGACCCAGTACTTC	CASSRETGLNQETQYF
TRBV4-1	TRBJ2-1	NA	TRBD2	16	TGCGCCAGCAGCCAGATAGCGGGGGGGCAGAGGAATGAGCAGTTCTTC	CASSQIAGGQRNEQFF
TRBV5-4	TRBJ1-1	few	NA	13	TGTGCCAGCACCGGACACCCAGACACTGAAGCTTTCTTT	CASTGHPDTEAFF
TRBV7-6	TRBJ2-3	NA	NA	18	TGTGCCAGCAGCTTGGATTTTTGGGTGGGGCCTAGCACAGATACGCAGTATTTT	CASSLDFWVGPSTDTQYF
TRBV30	TRBJ2-7	NA	NA	12	TGTGCCTGGAGTAGGGAGAGCTACGGGCAGTACTTC	CAWSRESYGQYF
TRBV7-5	TRBJ2-7	NA	NA	14	TGTGTCAGAAGCCTAGGTCCCCAGAACTACGAGCAGTACTTC	CVRSLGPQNYEQYF
TRBV19	TRBJ1-5	few	NA	15	TGTGCCAGTAGATACAAGGTAGGGGGCAATCAGCCCCAGCATTTT	CASRYKVGGNQPQHF
TRBV27	TRBJ2-1	NA	TRBD2	17	TGTGCCAGCAGTTTAAGGGTTGCGGGGGGGCCAGCCAATGAGCAGTTCTTC	CASSLRVAGGPANEQFF
TRBV30	TRBJ1-5	NA	NA	16	TGTGCCTGGAGTCCCCCCGTGGACAGAAGCAATCAGCCCCAGCATTTT	CAWSPPVDRSNQPQHF
TRBV7-6	TRBJ2-7	NA	NA	14	TGTGCCAGCAGCTTAGTAACCGGAGTGTACGAGCAGTACTTC	CASSLVTGVYEQYF
TRBV11-3	TRBJ2-2	NA	TRBD2	18	TGTGCCAGCAGTCACCGGGTTAGCGGGGGACCCAACACCGGGGAGCTGTTTTTT	CASSHRVSGGPNTGELFF
TRBV6-5	TRBJ1-5	NA	NA	15	TGTGCCAGCAGGCCGGTTGTGAATAGCAATCAGCCCCAGCATTTT	CASRPVVNSNQPQHF
TRBV6-1	TRBJ2-7	NA	TRBD1	14	TGTGCCAGCAGCGGGGACAGACCTCCCTACGAGCAGTACTTC	CASSGDRPPYEQYF
TRBV7-9	TRBJ2-5	NA	TRBD1	14	TGTGCCAGCAGCCCAGACAGGGGGCGGGGGACCCAGTACTTC	CASSPDRGRGTQYF
TRBV7-9	TRBJ2-3	NA	TRBD2	16	TGTGCCAGCAGCCCTAGCGGGGGGGCAATTCAAGATACGCAGTATTTT	CASSPSGGAIQDTQYF